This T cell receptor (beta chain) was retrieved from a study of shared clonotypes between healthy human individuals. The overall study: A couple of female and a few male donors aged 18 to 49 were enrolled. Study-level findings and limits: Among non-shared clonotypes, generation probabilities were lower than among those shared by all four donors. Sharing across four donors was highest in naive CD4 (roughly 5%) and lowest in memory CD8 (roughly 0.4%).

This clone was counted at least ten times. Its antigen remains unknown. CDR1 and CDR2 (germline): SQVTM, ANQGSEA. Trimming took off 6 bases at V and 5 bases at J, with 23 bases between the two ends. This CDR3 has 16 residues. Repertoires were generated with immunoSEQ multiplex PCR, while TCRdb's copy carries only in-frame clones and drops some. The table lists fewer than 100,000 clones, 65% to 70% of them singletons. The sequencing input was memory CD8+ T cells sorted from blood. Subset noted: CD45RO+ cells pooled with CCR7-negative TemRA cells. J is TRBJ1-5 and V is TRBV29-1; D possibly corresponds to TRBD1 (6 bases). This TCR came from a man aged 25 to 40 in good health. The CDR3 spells CSVGAGANLVYQPQHF. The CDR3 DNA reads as TGCAGCGTAGGGGCAGGGGCGAACCTAGTATATCAGCCCCAGCATTTT.